This T cell receptor (beta chain) appears in the sequencing data of a study of T-cell reconstitution after alpha-beta-depleted transplantation in children. Preparing the TCRbeta library involved the use of unique molecular identifiers. TCRdb analysed the PCR reads with MiXCR anew, one entry per CDR3 protein. Among about 340,000 distinct CDR3 sequences listed, about 17% were seen once. This clonotype was seen only a few times. V lost 4 bases to trimming and J lost 2 bases; unmatched junction nucleotides: 6. The CDR3 spans 16 residues. Germline CDR1 is GTSNPN and CDR2 is SVGIG (reference sequence). The material sequenced was PBMCs, mostly from graft donor cells, taken 360 days after TCRalphabeta/CD19-depleted stem cell transplant. The rearrangement uses TRBV30 and TRBJ2-3, with 13 bases fitting TRBD2. This receptor was obtained from a male patient aged 2 to 10 who had a stem cell transplant for acute lymphoblastic leukemia, so the T cells may come from the graft donor. The CDR3, as DNA: TGTGCCTGGACCCTGGGACTAGCGGGACTCACAGATACGCAGTATTTT. This translates into CAWTLGLAGLTDTQYF.